This T cell receptor beta chain derives from a study of cytomegalovirus exposure and HLA in healthy donors. This CDR3 spans 14 amino acids. The V and J ends lost 4 bases and 4 bases, in that order; junction bases with no gene match: 5. Germline-derived CDR1 and CDR2 are SGHRS and YFSETQ. Vbeta (60) and Jbeta (13) primers were used in the PCR. The assay was immunoSEQ multiplex PCR, and TCRdb's table has in-frame clones only and misses some. The data hold approximately 130,000 clones, with 75% to 90% observed a single time. Turning to this clone: Its specificity is unknown.

The study's findings and limits: Some V segments, including TRBV6-2 and TRBV6-3, were excluded as indistinguishable.

This sequence originates from a woman aged 25-40 years in good health and CMV-seropositive. The sample was PBMCs. This chain joins TRBV5-1 and TRBJ1-2, with 9 bases aligning to TRBD1. The CDR3 spells CASSATGQGYGYTF. Here the CDR3 DNA reads TGCGCCAGCAGCGCCACGGGACAGGGCTATGGCTACACCTTC.